The 10 T cell receptor beta chains given below trace back to one sample, sequenced in a study. TCRdb analysed the 5' RACE reads with MiXCR anew, one entry per CDR3 protein. The repertoire holds roughly 52,000 distinct CDR3 sequences, with about 15% as singletons. Sequenced sample: naive CD4+ T cells sorted from blood. Subset in this sample: naive CD4+ T cells, CD4+CD45RA+CD25-. The origin of the receptors is a female donor with breast cancer.

This clonotype was detected ten times or more. The chain couples TRBV7-8 to TRBJ1-1, with no clear D. V was clipped by 3 bases and J by 1 base, with 6 bases between them. Germline loops: CDR1 SGHVS, CDR2 FQNEAQ. The CDR3 has 13 amino acids. The CDR3 nucleotides read TGTGCCAGCAGCTTTTCTCAGAACACTGAAGCTTTCTTT. Residues: CASSFSQNTEAFF. Combining the CDR3 with reference TRBV7-8 and TRBJ1-1 gives the whole variable domain GAGVSQSPRYKVAKRGQDVALRCDPISGHVSLFWYQQALGQGPEFLTYFQNEAQLDKSGLPSDRFFAERPEGSVSTLKIQRTQQEDSAVYLCASSFSQNTEAFFGQGTRLTVV.

This clonotype has ten or more counts. V gene TRBV3-1 combines with J gene TRBJ2-1, with TRBD2 matching over 7 bases. The CDR3 totals 15 residues. Germline V gives CDR1 LGHDT, CDR2 YNNKEL (reference sequence). The V and J ends lost 4 bases and 6 bases, in that order; junction bases with no gene match: 9. The CDR3 sequence is CASSPLAGALNEQFF. CDR3 bases: TGTGCCAGCAGCCCCCTGGCGGGAGCTCTCAATGAGCAGTTCTTC.

The gene calls are TRBV5-5 and TRBJ1-2, with D unclear. CDR3 length: 13 residues. Trimming removed 4 bases from V and 2 bases from J, with 9 bases in between. The germline V gene encodes CDR1 SGHKS and CDR2 YYEKEE (reference sequence). Here the CDR3 reads CASSVAQNYGYTF. In DNA, the CDR3 is TGTGCCAGCAGCGTGGCGCAGAACTATGGCTACACCTTC. The full variable domain, completed using reference TRBV5-5 and TRBJ1-2, is DAGVTQSPTHLIKTRGQQVTLRCSPISGHKSVSWYQQVLGQGPQFIFQYYEKEERGRGNFPDRFSARQFPNYSSELNVNALLLGDSALYLCASSVAQNYGYTFGSGTRLTVV.

The chain links TRBV24-1 to TRBJ2-3; no clear D. This CDR3 region has 14 residues. Germline CDR1 is KGHDR and CDR2 is SFDVKD. V shed 5 bases and J shed 2 bases, with 10 bases lying between them. CDR3 protein: CATSVRADTDTQYF. As DNA, the CDR3 is TGTGCCACCAGTGTCCGGGCGGACACAGATACGCAGTATTTT.

The gene calls are TRBV7-2 and TRBJ2-3; 7 positions match TRBD1. From germline, CDR1 is SGHTA and CDR2 FQGNSA. The ends lost 4 bases at V and 4 bases at J; junction bases unmatched: 2. This CDR3 comprises 13 residues. The CDR3 DNA sequence: TGTGCCAGCAGCTCCCAGGGGGCAGATACGCAGTATTTT. As protein: CASSSQGADTQYF.

This rearrangement joins TRBV12-3 or TRBV12-4 to TRBJ2-2, with D possibly TRBD2 on 5 matching bases. The germline V and J ends were trimmed by 5 bases and 9 bases, with 16 bases remaining between them. The CDR3 covers 14 residues. CDR3 in amino acids: CASSPWTSSWELFF. For the CDR3, the DNA is TGTGCCAGCAGTCCATGGACTTCAAGCTGGGAGCTGTTTTTT.

On this clonotype itself: This may come from a read error, since a much larger clone is one base off. The rearrangement joins TRBV20-1 to TRBJ2-1, with 10 bases that match TRBD2. The CDR3 covers 14 residues. Germline V gene lookup returns CDR1 DFQATT and CDR2 SNEGSKA (reference sequence). CDR3 protein: CSTSGTSVGNEQFF. Written as DNA, the CDR3 is TGCAGTACTAGCGGGACTAGCGTGGGGAATGAGCAGTTCTTC.

With regard to this clonotype: A much more abundant neighbour one base away suggests this may be a read error. The chain has TRBV6-5 and TRBJ1-2; tentatively, D is TRBD1 (5 bases). Germline V lookup: CDR1 MNHEY, CDR2 SVGAGI. CDR3 size: 14 residues. The CDR3 is CASSYSIRDGGYIF. The CDR3 DNA reads TGTGCCAGCAGTTACTCGATCAGGGACGGCGGCTACATCTTC.

The rearrangement links TRBV5-1 to TRBJ2-5; D might be TRBD1 or TRBD2, each matching 5 bases. The CDR3 length is 15 residues. Trimming took 0 bases from V and 5 from J, leaving 14 bases between them. The V gene's germline CDR1 is SGHRS and CDR2 YFSETQ. CDR3 sequence reads: CASSLGGPSGETQYF. In nucleotides, the CDR3 is TGCGCCAGCAGCTTGGGGGGACCTTCCGGGGAGACCCAGTACTTC. Full variable domain (rest looked up from reference TRBV5-1 and TRBJ2-5): KAGVTQTPRYLIKTRGQQVTLSCSPISGHRSVSWYQQTPGQGLQFLFEYFSETQRNKGNFPGRFSGRQFSNSRSEMNVSTLELGDSALYLCASSLGGPSGETQYFGPGTRLLVL.

This clonotype was detected many times. The V and J genes are TRBV7-6 and TRBJ1-2; D unresolved. V was clipped by 5 bases and J by 8 bases, with 15 bases between them. The germline gives CDR1 SGHVS, CDR2 FNYEAQ. The CDR3 covers 13 residues. In nucleotides, the CDR3 is TGTGCCAGCAGCGCTACGGGGTCGGGAGGCTACACCTTC. Protein sequence: CASSATGSGGYTF.